What follows is one T cell receptor (beta chain) and its context. This sample stems from a study of cytomegalovirus exposure and HLA in healthy donors. Trimming shortened V by 0 bases and J by 4 bases, and 7 bases separated the two germline ends. The CDR3 sequence is 14 residues long. Germline V lookup: CDR1 ENHRY, CDR2 SYGVKD. Primers for the PCR totalled 60 Vbeta and 13 Jbeta. Here immunoSEQ multiplex PCR was the method, and the copy in TCRdb shows in-frame clones only, minus some. The table has 150,000 to 180,000 clones, 80% seen once. Healthy individuals who donated bone marrow served as the donors.

Input material: PBMCs. The receptor comes from a man between 25 and 39 years old in good health and CMV-seropositive. V and J are TRBV10-3 and TRBJ1-5, with D unclear. CDR3 in amino acids: CAISESARNQPQHF. CDR3 coding DNA: TGTGCCATCAGTGAGTCTGCCAGAAATCAGCCCCAGCATTTT.